This TCR beta chain was sequenced for a study of blood T cells in healthy people across ages. Whole-study results and caveats: The study found more naive CD4+ cells and higher diversity in long-lived than aged donors. As age increased, TCR beta diversity per million T cells fell in a roughly linear fashion.

A second roughly 6 to 11 cycle PCR used barcoded and J-beta primers. Using its own MiXCR run on the 5' RACE reads, TCRdb lists one record per CDR3 protein. The sample contains approximately 1.5 million distinct CDR3 sequences, 40% to 45% of which appear only once. The table lists this clonotype with many counts. Its specificity is unknown. The germline V gene has CDR1 MNHEY and CDR2 SMNVEV (reference sequence). This CDR3 has 13 residues. Trimming took off 3 bases at V and 4 bases at J, with 8 bases between the two ends. This receptor was taken from a woman aged 18-29 years in good health. The gene calls are TRBV27 and TRBJ2-3; D unresolved. The sequenced sample consisted of blood. CDR3 coding DNA: TGTGCCAGCAGTTTCGGGCCATCAGATACGCAGTATTTT. This translates into CASSFGPSDTQYF.